This record looks at one T cell receptor (beta chain) sequence and its context. Its antigen remains unknown. V was shortened by 4 bases and J by 4 bases, with 10 bases between the two germline ends. This CDR3 is built from 12 residues. CDR1 and CDR2 (germline): SQVTM, ANQGSEA. The data derive from a study of T cell repertoires in cytomegalovirus infection. Study-wide context: It can be stated that public TCR beta signatures indicated CMV infection as well as a matching HLA type.

Study conclusions and caveats: Summed public TCR beta family frequency identified CMV carriers bearing the relevant HLA. Dominating the ex vivo response were HLA-C-restricted CMV-specific TCR beta clonotypes.

TCRdb independently ran MiXCR on the reads; one entry per CDR3 protein. The sample includes 450,000 to 600,000 distinct CDR3 sequences, approximately 10% of them seen just once. The source material was PBMCs. This rearrangement joins TRBV29-1 to TRBJ1-1; D unresolved. This receptor was identified in a human donor in good health (CMV status not recorded). Some clones in this sample may be carry-over from other donors' samples. CDR3 loop: CSVGGVLTEAFF. The CDR3, as DNA: TGCAGCGTTGGCGGTGTTCTCACTGAAGCTTTCTTT.